This passage covers 12 T cell receptor beta chains from one sample sequenced in a study of blood T cell repertoires in COVID-19. Profiled with immunoSEQ multiplex PCR; TCRdb holds only in-frame clones, not every one. In the table there are around 62,000 clones, almost 85% of which are singletons. The sample consisted of peripheral blood. These receptor sequences come from a man in his fifties with active COVID-19.

This clone was observed a single time. CDR3 residues: CASSKLPGSQETQYF. CDR3 in DNA: TGCGCCAGCAGTAAGTTGCCCGGTTCGCAAGAGACCCAGTACTTC. The V and J genes are TRBV5-1 and TRBJ2-5; D not resolved. CDR3 size: 15 residues. Trimming removed 5 bases from V and 2 bases from J, with 16 bases in between. Germline assignment: CDR1 SGHRS and CDR2 YFSETQ.

This clone turned up a few times. The chain has TRBV5-6 and TRBJ2-2, with D possibly being TRBD2 (5 bases). Germline assignment: CDR1 SGHDT and CDR2 YYEEEE. V was shortened by 6 bases and J by 5 bases, with 8 bases between the two germline ends. The length of the CDR3 is 12 residues. CDR3 loop: CASTRRTGELFF. The CDR3, as DNA: TGTGCCAGCACCCGGAGGACCGGGGAGCTGTTTTTT.

V gene TRBV5-4 combines with J gene TRBJ2-2, with a tentative D call TRBD1 (5 bases). This CDR3 is 13 amino acids long. Germline loops: CDR1 SGHNT, CDR2 YYREEE (reference sequence). V lost 9 bases to trimming and J lost 1 base, with 10 bases between them. This CDR3 reads CAISDRNTGELFF. CDR3 bases: TGTGCCATTTCAGACAGGAACACCGGGGAGCTGTTTTTT.

This clone was counted between two and nine times. This chain uses TRBV5-1 with TRBJ1-1, with a tentative D call TRBD1 (5 bases). The V gene lost 3 bases and the J gene lost 0 bases, with 15 bases spanning the gap. Germline CDR1 is SGHRS and CDR2 is YFSETQ. This CDR3 is built from 16 residues. CDR3 sequence: CASSWNLGRLNTEAFF. Here the CDR3 DNA reads TGCGCCAGCAGCTGGAACTTGGGGCGGTTGAACACTGAAGCTTTCTTT.

The chain carries TRBV13 and TRBJ1-2; 8 nucleotides line up with TRBD1. This CDR3 comprises 18 residues. The trim removed 0 bases at V and 0 bases at J, leaving 9 bases unmatched. From germline, CDR1 is PRHDT and CDR2 FYEKMQ (reference sequence). The CDR3 DNA reads TGTGCCAGCAGCTTAGGTGTGGGCCAGACAGGGGCTAACTATGGCTACACCTTC. Protein product: CASSLGVGQTGANYGYTF.

This chain uses TRBV5-1 with TRBJ1-6, with 8 bases lining up with TRBD1. V shed 0 bases and J 7 bases; nucleotides not matched to a gene: 0. Germline lookup yields CDR1 SGHRS and CDR2 YFSETQ. The length of the CDR3 is 14 residues. This chain's CDR3 is CASSLGQGNSPLHF. CDR3 bases: TGCGCCAGCAGCTTGGGACAGGGGAATTCACCCCTCCACTTT.

This clone occurred a few times. The chain has TRBV12-3 or TRBV12-4 and TRBJ2-3, with unresolved D. The CDR3 extends over 10 amino acids. V lost 7 bases and J lost 6, with 5 bases in between. The CDR3 loop reads CASMRDTQYF. DNA for the CDR3: TGTGCCAGCATGAGGGATACGCAGTATTTT.

J is TRBJ1-5 and V is TRBV10-3; 9 bases match TRBD1. Trimming removed 11 bases from V and 4 bases from J; junction bases left unmatched: 6. The CDR3 spans 13 residues. Germline assignment: CDR1 ENHRY and CDR2 SYGVKD. The CDR3 DNA follows: TGTGCCGGGGGGACAGGGATTAATCAGCCCCAGCATTTT. Amino acids: CAGGTGINQPQHF.

This rearrangement joins TRBV10-3 to TRBJ2-7, with 13 bases that match TRBD2. Trimming took 3 bases from V and 3 from J; bases not matched to a gene: 5. This CDR3 is 16 amino acids long. Germline CDR1 ENHRY, CDR2 SYGVKD. The CDR3 protein is CAISDGTSGNLYEQYF. CDR3 DNA: TGTGCCATCAGTGATGGGACTAGCGGGAATCTCTACGAGCAGTACTTC.

J is TRBJ2-2 and V is TRBV6-2 or TRBV6-3; D gene unclear. Germline V gene sequence: CDR1 MNHEY, CDR2 SVGEGT. V gave up 2 bases and J gave up 2 bases, with 6 bases separating them. The CDR3 spans 14 residues. The DNA of the CDR3 is TGTGCCAGCAGTTACAAACTAAACACCGGGGAGCTGTTTTTT. Amino acid sequence: CASSYKLNTGELFF.

The J gene is TRBJ2-7, the V gene TRBV4-1; the match to TRBD2 covers 12 bases. The V segment lost 0 bases and the J segment 6 bases; nucleotides outside the gene matches: 12. This CDR3 contains 18 residues. Germline CDR1 is MGHRA and CDR2 is YSYEKL. The CDR3 loop reads CASSQDSRLAGAVTEQYF. CDR3 in DNA: TGCGCCAGCAGCCAAGATTCTCGACTAGCGGGAGCAGTTACCGAGCAGTACTTC.

The J gene is TRBJ1-2, the V gene TRBV2, with a possible D match to TRBD1 (5 bases). From germline, CDR1 is SNHLY and CDR2 FYNNEI. V lost 3 bases and J lost 7, with 18 bases in between. This CDR3 comprises 15 residues. The CDR3 sequence: CASSERRQGASGYTF. The DNA for the CDR3 is TGTGCCAGCAGTGAGCGGCGGCAGGGTGCTAGTGGCTACACCTTC.